This T cell receptor beta chain originates from a study of blood T cells in healthy people across ages (dated by TCRdb to between 2014 and 2017). Turning to the overall study: In model experiments, template switching captured roughly one uniquely barcoded TCR beta cDNA molecule for every two T cells. Donors of different ages were randomly distributed across sequencing lanes to avoid experimental bias. The study measured age-related changes in TCR beta repertoire diversity using deep sequencing normalized with unique cDNA molecular identifiers. The study analyzed two additional independent replicas of 1 million unique cDNA reads from the same blood draw for two donors, one aged 18 to 30 and one aged 80 or older. Donors were grouped into four age groups: young (average about 15 years), middle-aged (approximately 41), aged (over 55) and long-lived (over 80). Broader findings and caveats from the paper: Bulk unsorted PBMC profiling prevented conclusive comparison of naive and antigen-experienced compartments. Total diversity estimates from one million sequenced T cells were considered lower bounds and underestimates. The long-lived group showed more naive CD4+ T cells, fewer expanded clones and increased TCR diversity than the aged group, suggesting age selection. The CMV infection status of donors was not known, potentially confounding age-related changes in expanded clonotypes. Observed TCR beta diversity per million T cells fell roughly linearly with age, and a significant reduction was already apparent by age approximately 41. Observed TCR beta diversity correlated strongly with the percentage of naive T cells measured by flow cytometry.

Donors were 30 to 45 systemically healthy Caucasian individuals from Russia aged about 6 to 100 years. Each donor gave approximately 9.3 milliliters of peripheral blood, collected into EDTA-treated Vacutainer tubes. Ficoll-Paque density-gradient centrifugation was used to isolate PBMCs, with at least 6.5 million per sample. Total RNA was extracted from PBMCs with Trizol reagent, with at least 6 micrograms obtained per sample. The percentages of naive CD45RAhigh/CD27high T cells were determined by flow cytometry on a PBMC aliquot from every donor. This clonotype has a handful of counts. This receptor's antigen is unknown. The input lacks base qualities; no much larger clone sits a single base away. Libraries were prepared through 5' RACE. Reads for this sample came from an Illumina HiSeq 2500. A second PCR of roughly 7 to 11 cycles was performed with a sample-barcoded 5' primer and a J-beta primer mix. A unique molecular identifier was introduced onto each TCR beta cDNA molecule by a template-switch 5' adaptor carrying 12 random nucleotides. Each sample yielded at least 3 million CDR3-containing paired-end reads. All of the RNA was converted into first-strand cDNA using the Mint cDNA synthesis kit, with a TRBC-specific oligonucleotide serving as the primer. After uracil-DNA glycosylase treatment, a first 18-cycle PCR used universal primers M1SS and BC2_uni_R on all cDNA. As for how the authors treated the data: For normalization, 1 million high-quality reads were randomly selected from each sample, with every read carrying a distinct molecular identifier. Reads sharing molecular identifiers were discarded rather than binned into consensus sequences. MiTCR, with a Q25 quality threshold and the strictest error-elimination algorithm, was used for CDR3 identification, clonotype clustering and error correction. A nonparametric unseen species model with Euler transformation was used to estimate lower-bound total TCR beta diversity. The public reads were run again by TCRdb, first through fastp at Q25 and then through MiXCR, and only productive beta chains were kept. Every distinct CDR3 protein forms one entry, paired with its most common genes and DNA. The V and J calls here are based on TCRdb, not the publication. The sample yields 1.5 million to 2 million distinct CDR3 sequences; roughly 27% were counted once. The top ten hold 6.5% to 8.5% of the sample.

The CDR3 goes from the cysteine to the phenylalanine over 16 residues. Only CDR3 DNA is held: 48 bases, read in frame from base 1. V is clipped by 0 bases and J by 4 bases, and the sequence between their germline boundaries is 15 bases long. CDR1 MGHRA and CDR2 YSYEKL are derived from the germline V gene. The sequencing sample was made of blood. This sequence was found in a woman between 25 and 40 years old in good health. This chain is built from TRBV4-1 and TRBJ1-2, with TRBD1 tentatively as D gene (6 bases match). DNA sequence: TGCGCCAGCAGCCAAGAACCTAGGACAGATGGCTATGGCTACACCTTC. Translated, it reads CASSQEPRTDGYGYTF.